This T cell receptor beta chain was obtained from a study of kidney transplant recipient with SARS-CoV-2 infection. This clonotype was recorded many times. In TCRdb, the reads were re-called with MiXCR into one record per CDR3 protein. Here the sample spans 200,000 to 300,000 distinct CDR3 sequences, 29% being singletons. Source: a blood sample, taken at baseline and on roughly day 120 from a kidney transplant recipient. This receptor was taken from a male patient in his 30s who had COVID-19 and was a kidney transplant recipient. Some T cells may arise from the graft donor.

For the CDR3, the DNA is TGTGCCAGCAGTTTCGGGACTAGCGGGATAGAGCAGTACTTC. Protein sequence: CASSFGTSGIEQYF. J is TRBJ2-7 and V is TRBV27; TRBD2 matches 13 bases. The CDR3 spans 14 residues. Germline CDR1 reads MNHEY; CDR2 reads SMNVEV (reference sequence). With 3 bases clipped from V and 7 bases from J, the junction kept 3 bases outside the gene matches.